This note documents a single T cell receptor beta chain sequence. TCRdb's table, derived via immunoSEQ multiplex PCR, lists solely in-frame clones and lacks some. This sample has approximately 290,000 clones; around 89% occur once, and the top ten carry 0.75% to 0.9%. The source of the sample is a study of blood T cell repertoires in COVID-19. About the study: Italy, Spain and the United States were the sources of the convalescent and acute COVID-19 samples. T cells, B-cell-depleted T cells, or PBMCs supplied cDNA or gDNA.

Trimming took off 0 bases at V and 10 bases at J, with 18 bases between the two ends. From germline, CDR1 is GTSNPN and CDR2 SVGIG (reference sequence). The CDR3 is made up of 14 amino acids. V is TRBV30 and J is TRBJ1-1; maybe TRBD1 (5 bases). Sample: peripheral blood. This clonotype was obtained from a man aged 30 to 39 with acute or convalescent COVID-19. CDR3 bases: TGTGCCTGGAGTGTCTCGACCCTGACCCAGGGAGCTTTCTTT. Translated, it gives CAWSVSTLTQGAFF.